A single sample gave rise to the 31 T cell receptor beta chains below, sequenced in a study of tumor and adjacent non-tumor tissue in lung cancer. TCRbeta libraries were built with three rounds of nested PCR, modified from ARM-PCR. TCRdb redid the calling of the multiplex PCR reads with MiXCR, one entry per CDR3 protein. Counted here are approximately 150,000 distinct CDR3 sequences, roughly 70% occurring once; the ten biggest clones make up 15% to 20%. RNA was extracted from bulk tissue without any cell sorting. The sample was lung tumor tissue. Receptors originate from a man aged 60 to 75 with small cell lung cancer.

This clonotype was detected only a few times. Written as DNA, the CDR3 is TGCAGTGTTGAAGGGACGGCAGAGACCCAGTACTTC. It encodes CSVEGTAETQYF. V and J are TRBV20-1 and TRBJ2-5; the D call may be TRBD1 or TRBD2 (5 bases each). The CDR3 runs 12 residues. The V gene's germline CDR1 is DFQATT and CDR2 SNEGSKA (reference sequence). V lost 7 bases and J 4 bases, leaving 13 bases between the germline ends.

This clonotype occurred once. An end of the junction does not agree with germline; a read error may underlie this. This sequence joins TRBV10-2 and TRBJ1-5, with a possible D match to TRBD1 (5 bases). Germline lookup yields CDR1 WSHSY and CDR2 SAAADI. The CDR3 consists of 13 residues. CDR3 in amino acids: CASSGGEGQPHHF. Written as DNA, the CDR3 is TGCGCCAGCAGTGGGGGGGAGGGTCAGCCCCACCATTTT.

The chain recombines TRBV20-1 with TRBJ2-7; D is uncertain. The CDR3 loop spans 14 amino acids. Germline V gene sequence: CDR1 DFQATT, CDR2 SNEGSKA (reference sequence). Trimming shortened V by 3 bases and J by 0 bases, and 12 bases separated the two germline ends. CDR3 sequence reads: CSARGTGSSYEQYV. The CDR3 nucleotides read TGCAGTGCTAGGGGAACCGGAAGCTCCTACGAGCAGTACGTC.

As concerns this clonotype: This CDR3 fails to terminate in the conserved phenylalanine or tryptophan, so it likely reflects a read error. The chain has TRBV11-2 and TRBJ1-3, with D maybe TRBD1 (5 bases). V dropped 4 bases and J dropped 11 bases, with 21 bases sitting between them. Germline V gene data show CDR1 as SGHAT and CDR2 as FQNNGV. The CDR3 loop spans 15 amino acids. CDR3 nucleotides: TGTGCCAGCAGCTACTCCGGGACGGCGGGGAACTCCATATATTTA. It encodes CASSYSGTAGNSIYL.

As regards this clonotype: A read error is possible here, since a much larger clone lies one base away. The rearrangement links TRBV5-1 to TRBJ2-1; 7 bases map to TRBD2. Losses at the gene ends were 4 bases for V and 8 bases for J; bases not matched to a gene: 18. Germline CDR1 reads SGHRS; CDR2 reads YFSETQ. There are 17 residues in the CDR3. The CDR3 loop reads CASSVGLTGGISDEQFF. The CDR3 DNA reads TGCGCCAGCAGCGTGGGACTAACGGGAGGTATTTCGGATGAGCAGTTCTTC.

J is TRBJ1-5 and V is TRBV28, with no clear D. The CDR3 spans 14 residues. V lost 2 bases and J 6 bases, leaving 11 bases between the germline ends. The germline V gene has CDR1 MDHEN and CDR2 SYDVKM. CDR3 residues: CASSLGGRGQPQHF. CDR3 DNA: TGTGCCAGCAGTTTAGGAGGGCGCGGTCAGCCCCAGCATTTT.

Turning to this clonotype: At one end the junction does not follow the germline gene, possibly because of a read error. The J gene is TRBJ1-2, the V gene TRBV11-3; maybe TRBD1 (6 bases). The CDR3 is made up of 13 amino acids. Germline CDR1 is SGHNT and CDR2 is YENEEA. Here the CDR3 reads CAISTHRAYGYTF. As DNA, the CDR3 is TGTGCCATCAGCACCCACAGGGCCTATGGCTACACCTTC.

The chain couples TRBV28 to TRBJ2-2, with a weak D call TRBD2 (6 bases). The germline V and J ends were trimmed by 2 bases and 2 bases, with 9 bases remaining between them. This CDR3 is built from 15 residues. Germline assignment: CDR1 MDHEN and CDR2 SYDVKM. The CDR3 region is CASSLEGTNTGELFF. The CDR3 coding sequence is TGTGCCAGCAGTTTAGAGGGGACTAACACCGGGGAGCTGTTTTTT.

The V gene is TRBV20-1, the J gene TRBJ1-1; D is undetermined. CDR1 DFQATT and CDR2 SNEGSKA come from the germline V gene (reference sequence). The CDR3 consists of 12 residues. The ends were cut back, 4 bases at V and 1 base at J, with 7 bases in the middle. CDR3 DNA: TGCAGTGCTAAAAGCTCGAACACTGAAGCTTTCTTT. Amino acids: CSAKSSNTEAFF.

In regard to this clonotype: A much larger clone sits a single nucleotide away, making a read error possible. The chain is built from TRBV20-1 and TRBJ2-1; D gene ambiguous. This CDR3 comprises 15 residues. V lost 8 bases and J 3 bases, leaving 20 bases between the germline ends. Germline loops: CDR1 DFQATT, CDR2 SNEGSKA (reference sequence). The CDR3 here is CSTNPQKTVYNEQFF. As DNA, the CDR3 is TGCAGTACCAATCCCCAGAAAACTGTCTACAATGAGCAGTTCTTC.

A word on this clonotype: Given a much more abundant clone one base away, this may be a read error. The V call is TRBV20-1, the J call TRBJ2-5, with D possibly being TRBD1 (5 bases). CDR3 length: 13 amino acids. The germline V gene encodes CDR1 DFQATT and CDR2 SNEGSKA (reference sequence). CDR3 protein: CIAIGPRQETQYF. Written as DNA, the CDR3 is TGCATTGCTATCGGACCTAGACAGGAGACCCAGTACTTC.

The CDR3 region is CASRPTGQLYEQYV. Written as DNA, the CDR3 is TGTGCCAGCAGACCAACGGGACAGCTCTACGAGCAGTACGTC. The rearrangement uses TRBV6-1 and TRBJ2-7, with 7 bases matching TRBD1. The CDR3 is made up of 14 amino acids. V dropped 6 bases and J dropped 3; count of bases not matched to a gene: 8. CDR1 and CDR2 (germline): MNHNS, SASEGT.

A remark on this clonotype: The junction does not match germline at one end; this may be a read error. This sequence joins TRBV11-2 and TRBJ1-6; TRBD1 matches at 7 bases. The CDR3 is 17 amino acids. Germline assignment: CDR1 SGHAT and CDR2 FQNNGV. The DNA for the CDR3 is TGTGCCTGCAGCTTAGGGGCAGGGGGAAGGGTCTCCTCGCCCCTCCACTTT. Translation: CACSLGAGGRVSSPLHF.

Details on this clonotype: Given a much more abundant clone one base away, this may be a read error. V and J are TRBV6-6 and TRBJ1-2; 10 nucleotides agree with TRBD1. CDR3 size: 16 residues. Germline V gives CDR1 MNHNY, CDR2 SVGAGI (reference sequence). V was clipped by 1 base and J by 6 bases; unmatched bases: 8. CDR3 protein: CASSYLAGQGIDGYTF. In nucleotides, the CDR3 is TGTGCCAGCAGTTACTTAGCGGGACAGGGGATCGATGGCTACACCTTC.

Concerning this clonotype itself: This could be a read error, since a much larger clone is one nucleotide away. CDR3 sequence reads: CSASRAGNQAQHF. CDR3 nucleotides: TGCAGTGCTTCTAGGGCGGGGAATCAGGCCCAGCATTTT. The chain couples TRBV20-1 to TRBJ1-5; D is undetermined. Germline V lookup: CDR1 DFQATT, CDR2 SNEGSKA (reference sequence). This CDR3 is 13 amino acids long.

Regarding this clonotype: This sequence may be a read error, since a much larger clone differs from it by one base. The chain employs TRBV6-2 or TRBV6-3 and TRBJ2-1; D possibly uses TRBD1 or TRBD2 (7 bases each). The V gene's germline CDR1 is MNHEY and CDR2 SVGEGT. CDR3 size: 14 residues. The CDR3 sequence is CGSSGGQGGNEQFF. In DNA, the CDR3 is TGTGGCAGCAGTGGGGGTCAGGGGGGGAATGAGCAGTTCTTC.

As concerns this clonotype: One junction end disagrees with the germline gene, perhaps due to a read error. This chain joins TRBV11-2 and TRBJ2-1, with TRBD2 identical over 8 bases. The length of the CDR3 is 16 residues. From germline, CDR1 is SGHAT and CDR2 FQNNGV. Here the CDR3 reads CACSLGLAGAYPEQFF. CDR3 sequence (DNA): TGTGCCTGCAGCTTAGGGCTAGCGGGCGCCTACCCTGAGCAGTTCTTC.

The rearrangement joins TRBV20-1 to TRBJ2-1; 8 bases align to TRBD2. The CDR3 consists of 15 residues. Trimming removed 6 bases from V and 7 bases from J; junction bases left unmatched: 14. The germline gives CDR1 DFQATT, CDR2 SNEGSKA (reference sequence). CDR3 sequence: CSAPGTSVFLNEQFF. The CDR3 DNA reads TGCAGTGCCCCCGGGACTAGTGTGTTTCTTAATGAGCAGTTCTTC.

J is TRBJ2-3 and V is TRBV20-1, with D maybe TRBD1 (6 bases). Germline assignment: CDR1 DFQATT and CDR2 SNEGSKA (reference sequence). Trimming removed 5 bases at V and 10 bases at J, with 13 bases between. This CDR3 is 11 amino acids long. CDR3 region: CSAPLRGSQYF. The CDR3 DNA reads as TGCAGTGCTCCCCTCAGGGGTTCGCAGTATTTT.

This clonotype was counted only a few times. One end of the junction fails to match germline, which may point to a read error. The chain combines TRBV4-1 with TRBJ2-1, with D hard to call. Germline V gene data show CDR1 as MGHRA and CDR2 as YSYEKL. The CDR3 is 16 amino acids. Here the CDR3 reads CASSQFDNPSYNEQSF. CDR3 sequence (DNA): TGCGCCAGCAGCCAATTCGACAATCCTTCCTACAATGAGCAGTCCTTC.

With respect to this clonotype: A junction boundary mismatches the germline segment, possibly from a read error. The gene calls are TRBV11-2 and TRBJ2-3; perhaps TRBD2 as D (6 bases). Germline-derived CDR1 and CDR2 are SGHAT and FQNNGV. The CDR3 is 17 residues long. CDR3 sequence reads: CASGFSLGGATTDTQYF. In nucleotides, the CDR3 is TGTGCCAGCGGCTTTTCCCTCGGCGGGGCGACCACAGATACGCAATATTTT.

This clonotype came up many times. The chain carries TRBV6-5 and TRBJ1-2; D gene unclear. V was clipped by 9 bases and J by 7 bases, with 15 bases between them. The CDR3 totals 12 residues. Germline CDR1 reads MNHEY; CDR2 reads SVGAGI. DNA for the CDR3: TGTGCCAGAACGTTCGGTGGGTGTGGCTACACCTTC. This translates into CARTFGGCGYTF.

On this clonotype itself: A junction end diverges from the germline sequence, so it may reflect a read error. DNA for the CDR3: TGTGGCAGCAGTCCGACTAGCGGCGCGATGGAGACCCAATACTTC. Encoded protein: CGSSPTSGAMETQYF. The chain combines TRBV12-3 or TRBV12-4 with TRBJ2-5, with 9 bases lining up with TRBD2. The CDR3 runs 15 residues.

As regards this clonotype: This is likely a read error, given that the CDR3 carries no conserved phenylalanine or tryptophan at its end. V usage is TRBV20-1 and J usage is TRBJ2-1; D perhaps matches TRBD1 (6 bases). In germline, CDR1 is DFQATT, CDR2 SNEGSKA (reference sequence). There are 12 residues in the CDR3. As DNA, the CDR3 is TGCAATGCTAGGGGGAATTACAATGAGCAGTTCTCC. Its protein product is CNARGNYNEQFS.

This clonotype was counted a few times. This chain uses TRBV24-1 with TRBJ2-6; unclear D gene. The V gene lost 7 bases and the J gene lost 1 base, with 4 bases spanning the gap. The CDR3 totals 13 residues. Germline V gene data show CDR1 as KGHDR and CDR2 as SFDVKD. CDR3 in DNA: TGTGCCACCAGCCTTTCTGGGGCCAACGTCCTGACTTTC. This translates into CATSLSGANVLTF.

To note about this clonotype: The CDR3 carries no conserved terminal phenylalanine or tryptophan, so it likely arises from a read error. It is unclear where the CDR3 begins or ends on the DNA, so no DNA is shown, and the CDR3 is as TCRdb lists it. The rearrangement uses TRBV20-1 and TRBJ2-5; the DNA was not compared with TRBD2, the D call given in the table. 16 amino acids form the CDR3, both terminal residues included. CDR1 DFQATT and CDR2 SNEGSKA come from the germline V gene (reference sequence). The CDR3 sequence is CSARDGRELRKETKYI.

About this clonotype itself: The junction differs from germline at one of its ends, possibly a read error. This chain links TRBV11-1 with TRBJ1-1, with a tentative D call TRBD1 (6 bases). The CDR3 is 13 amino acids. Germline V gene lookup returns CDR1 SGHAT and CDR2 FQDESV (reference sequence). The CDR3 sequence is CAGSPQGNTEDFF. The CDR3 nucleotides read TGTGCCGGCAGCCCCCAGGGGAACACTGAAGATTTCTTT.

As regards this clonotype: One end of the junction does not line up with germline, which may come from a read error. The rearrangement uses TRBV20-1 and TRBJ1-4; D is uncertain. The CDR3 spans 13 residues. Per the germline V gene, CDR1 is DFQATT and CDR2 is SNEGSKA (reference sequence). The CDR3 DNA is TGTAGTACTAGAGAACCGGTTAATGAAAAACTGTTTTTT. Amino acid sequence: CSTREPVNEKLFF.

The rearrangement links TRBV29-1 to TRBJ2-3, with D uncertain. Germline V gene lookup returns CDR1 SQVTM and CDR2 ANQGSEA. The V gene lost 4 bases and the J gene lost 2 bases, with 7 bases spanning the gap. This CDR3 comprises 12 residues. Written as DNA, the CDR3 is TGCAGCGTTGTAGGTCTCACAGATACGCAGTATTTT. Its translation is CSVVGLTDTQYF.

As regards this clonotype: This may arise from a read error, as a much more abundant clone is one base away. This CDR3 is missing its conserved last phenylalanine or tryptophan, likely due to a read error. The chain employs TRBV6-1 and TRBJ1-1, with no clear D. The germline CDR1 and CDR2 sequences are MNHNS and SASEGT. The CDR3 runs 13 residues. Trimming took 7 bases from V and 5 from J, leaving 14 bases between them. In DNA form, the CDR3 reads TGTGCCAGCAATTTTAATGATCTAACTGAAGCTTTCTAT. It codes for CASNFNDLTEAFY.

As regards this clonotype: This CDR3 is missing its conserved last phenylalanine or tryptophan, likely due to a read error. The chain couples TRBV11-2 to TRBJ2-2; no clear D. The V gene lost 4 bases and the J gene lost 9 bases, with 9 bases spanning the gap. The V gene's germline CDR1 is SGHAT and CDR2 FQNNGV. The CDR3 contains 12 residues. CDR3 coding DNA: TGTGCCAGCAGCTATGACATACGGGAGCTGTTTATT. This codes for CASSYDIRELFI.